The 9 T cell receptor beta chains below all came from one sample that was sequenced in a study of OX40 agonist ivuxolimab in advanced cancers. Sequencing was performed with immunoSEQ multiplex PCR; in TCRdb, only in-frame clones are kept and a portion is missing. The repertoire holds tens of thousands of clones, with around 83% as singletons. Specimen: CD4+ or CD8+ T cells sorted from blood, collected in a trial of the OX40 agonist ivuxolimab. The receptors originated from an adult with an advanced solid tumor such as melanoma, head and neck, liver or kidney cancer.

This chain links TRBV11-2 with TRBJ1-5; tentative D call: TRBD1 (5 bases). V was cut by 6 bases and J by 3 bases, with 18 bases left in between. Germline V gives CDR1 SGHAT, CDR2 FQNNGV. The CDR3 sequence is 16 residues long. The CDR3 region has the DNA TGTGCCAGCAGTCCAATGGCGGGACTGAACAATCAGCCCCAGCATTTT. This sequence encodes CASSPMAGLNNQPQHF.

V gene TRBV7-9 combines with J gene TRBJ2-1; no reliable D call. The CDR3 has 15 residues. Germline V gives CDR1 SEHNR, CDR2 FQNEAQ (reference sequence). Trimming removed 2 bases from V and 4 bases from J, with 12 bases in between. CDR3 sequence (DNA): TGTGCCAGCAGCTTATCAAGTACCCAATACAATGAGCAGTTCTTC. This codes for CASSLSSTQYNEQFF.

V usage is TRBV6-5 and J usage is TRBJ2-7; 8 bases agree with TRBD1. The CDR3 sequence is 16 residues long. Per germline, CDR1 MNHEY and CDR2 SVGAGI. V dropped 0 bases and J dropped 10; count of bases not matched to a gene: 14. In DNA form, the CDR3 reads TGTGCCAGCAGTTACTCGATAGGGACAGGACACTACGGACAGTACTTC. It codes for CASSYSIGTGHYGQYF.

The chain is built from TRBV9 and TRBJ2-3; 12 nucleotides match TRBD2. The CDR3 has 15 amino acids. The V gene end was trimmed by 1 base and the J gene end by 6 bases; junction bases not matched to a gene: 3. Germline-derived CDR1 and CDR2 are SGDLS and YYNGEE. CDR3 bases: TGTGCCAGCAGCGTACTAGCGGGGGGGCCCGATACGCAGTATTTT. This encodes CASSVLAGGPDTQYF. Using reference TRBV9 and TRBJ2-3 for the parts outside the CDR3, the full variable domain is DSGVTQTPKHLITATGQRVTLRCSPRSGDLSVYWYQQSLDQGLQFLIQYYNGEERAKGNILERFSAQQFPDLHSELNLSSLELGDSALYFCASSVLAGGPDTQYFGPGTRLTVL.

The chain is built from TRBV27 and TRBJ2-1; 8 nucleotides align to TRBD1. Germline V gene lookup returns CDR1 MNHEY and CDR2 SMNVEV (reference sequence). The junction had 11 bases not matched to a gene; V was cut back by 0 bases and J by 7 bases. This CDR3 region has 17 residues. As DNA, the CDR3 is TGTGCCAGCAGTTTATCGATCGGCAGGGGGCATATTAATGAGCAGTTCTTC. It translates to CASSLSIGRGHINEQFF.

V usage is TRBV6-5 and J usage is TRBJ2-2, with 7 bases aligning to TRBD2. The J segment lost 7 bases and the V segment lost 0 bases, leaving 2 bases of the junction unmatched. CDR1 is MNHEY, CDR2 SVGAGI, per germline. This CDR3 is 14 amino acids long. The CDR3 nucleotides are TGTGCCAGCAGTTACTCGGGGGAGGGCGGGGAGCTGTTTTTT. It is translated as CASSYSGEGGELFF.

The chain recombines TRBV5-6 with TRBJ1-4, with D possibly matching TRBD1 (6 bases). The CDR3 is made up of 16 amino acids. Trimming removed 1 base at V and 5 bases at J, with 15 bases between. Looked up from germline, CDR1 is SGHDT and CDR2 is YYEEEE. In nucleotides, the CDR3 is TGTGCCAGCAGCTTGCTTTTAGGACAGCGGAATGAAAAACTGTTTTTT. Amino acid sequence: CASSLLLGQRNEKLFF.

This chain joins TRBV28 and TRBJ2-2, with D perhaps given as TRBD1 or TRBD2 (6 bases each). This CDR3 region has 16 residues. Germline V gene lookup returns CDR1 MDHEN and CDR2 SYDVKM. The V and J ends lost 7 bases and 4 bases respectively, with 19 bases between them. In DNA form, the CDR3 reads TGTGCCAGCACCGCTCTTGTTAGGGGGGTCACCGGGGAGCTGTTTTTT. Translated: CASTALVRGVTGELFF.

The chain links TRBV2 to TRBJ1-1, with D perhaps matching TRBD1 (5 bases). Germline CDR1 SNHLY, CDR2 FYNNEI. Trimming removed 4 bases at V and 7 bases at J, with 10 bases between. The CDR3 totals 12 residues. The CDR3 DNA reads as TGTGCCAGCAGTGCAGGGTCTAGTGAAGCTTTCTTT. Amino acids: CASSAGSSEAFF.